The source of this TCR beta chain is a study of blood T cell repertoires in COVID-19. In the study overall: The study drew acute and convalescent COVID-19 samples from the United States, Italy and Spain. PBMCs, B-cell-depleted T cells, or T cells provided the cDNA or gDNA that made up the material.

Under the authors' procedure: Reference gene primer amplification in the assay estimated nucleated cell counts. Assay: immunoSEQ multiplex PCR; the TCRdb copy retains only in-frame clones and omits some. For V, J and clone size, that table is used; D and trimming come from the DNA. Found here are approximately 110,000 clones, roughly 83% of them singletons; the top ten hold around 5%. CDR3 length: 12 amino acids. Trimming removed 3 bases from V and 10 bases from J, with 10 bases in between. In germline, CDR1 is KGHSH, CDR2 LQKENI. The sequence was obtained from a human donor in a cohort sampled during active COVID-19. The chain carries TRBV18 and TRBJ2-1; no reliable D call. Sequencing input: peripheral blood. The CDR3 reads CASSPYGEEQFF. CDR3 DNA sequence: TGTGCCAGCTCACCCTACGGTGAAGAGCAGTTCTTC.